This T cell receptor (beta chain) was observed in a study of blood T cell repertoires in COVID-19. Study information: The United States, Italy and Spain were the sources of the acute and convalescent COVID-19 samples. PBMCs, B-cell-depleted T cells, or T cells provided the cDNA or gDNA that made up the material.

In the study's own analysis: By means of reference gene primer amplification, nucleated cell counts were estimated. Clones were sequenced by immunoSEQ multiplex PCR, and TCRdb holds only the in-frame ones, with some missing. V, J and clone size are those of that table, while D and trimming were read from the DNA. Of over 300,000 clones listed, around 90% are singletons. V was shortened by 5 bases and J by 6 bases, with 10 bases between the two germline ends. The CDR3 is 12 residues long. The gene calls are TRBV12-3 or TRBV12-4 and TRBJ1-1; tentative D call: TRBD1 (6 bases). The sequencing sample was made of peripheral blood. The receptor was derived from a young man with active or convalescent COVID-19. CDR3 amino acids: CASSVQGSEAFF. CDR3 nucleotide sequence: TGTGCCAGCAGTGTACAGGGTTCTGAAGCTTTCTTT.